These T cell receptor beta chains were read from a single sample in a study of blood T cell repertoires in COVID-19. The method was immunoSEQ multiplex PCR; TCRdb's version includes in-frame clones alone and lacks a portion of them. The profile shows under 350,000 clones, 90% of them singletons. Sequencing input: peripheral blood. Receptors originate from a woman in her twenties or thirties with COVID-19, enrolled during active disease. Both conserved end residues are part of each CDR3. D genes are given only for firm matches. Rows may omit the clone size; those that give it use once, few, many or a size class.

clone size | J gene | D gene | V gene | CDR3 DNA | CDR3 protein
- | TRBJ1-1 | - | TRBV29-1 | TGCAGCGTTGAAACGGGAGGCAGGGAAGCTTTCTTT | CSVETGGREAFF
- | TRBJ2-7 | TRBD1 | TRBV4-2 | TGTGCCAGCAGCCGCGACAGGGTGGGCCCTACTAGGGAGCAGTACTTC | CASSRDRVGPTREQYF
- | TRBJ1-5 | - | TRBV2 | TGTGCCAGCAGTGATAAGGCCAGAGGGCCCCAGCATTTT | CASSDKARGPQHF
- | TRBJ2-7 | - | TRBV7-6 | TGTGCCAGCAGCTTAGCTGGGCAGAGCTACGAGCAGTACTTC | CASSLAGQSYEQYF
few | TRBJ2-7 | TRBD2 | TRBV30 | TGTGCCTGGAGCCGACTAGCGGGAGGGCCGCGAGAGCAGTACTTC | CAWSRLAGGPREQYF
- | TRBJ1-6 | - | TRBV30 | TGTGCCTGGAGAATTGGGCAAAATTCACCCCTCCACTTT | CAWRIGQNSPLHF
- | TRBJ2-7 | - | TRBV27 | TGTGCCAGCAGTTGGGGCGATGGGGACGAGCAGTACTTC | CASSWGDGDEQYF
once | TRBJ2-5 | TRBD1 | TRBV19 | TGTGCCAGTAGTCTCGGGACAGCCAGTTCGGAGACCCAGTACTTC | CASSLGTASSETQYF
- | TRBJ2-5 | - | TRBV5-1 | TGCGCCAGCAGCTTGGACTGGGAGACCCAGTACTTC | CASSLDWETQYF
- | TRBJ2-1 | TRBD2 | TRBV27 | TGTGCCAGCAGTCGACTCCAGGGGCGACTAGCGGGAGGGGATGAGCAGTTCTTC | CASSRLQGRLAGGDEQFF
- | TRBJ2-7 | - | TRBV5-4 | TGTGCCAGCAGCCACGGGGGATCCTACGAGCAGTACTTC | CASSHGGSYEQYF
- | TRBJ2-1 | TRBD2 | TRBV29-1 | TGCAGCGCCCCACAACTAGCGGGAGCTGAAAATGAGCAGTTCTTC | CSAPQLAGAENEQFF
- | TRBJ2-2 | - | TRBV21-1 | TGTGCCAGCAGCAATTCGGGACAGAACACCGGGGAGCTGTTTTTT | CASSNSGQNTGELFF
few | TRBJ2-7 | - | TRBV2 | TGTGCCAGCACCCCCACGACAGTTTCCTACGAGCAGTACTTC | CASTPTTVSYEQYF
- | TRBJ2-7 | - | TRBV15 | TGTGCCACCAGCAGGACGGGATACTCCTACGAGCAGTACTTC | CATSRTGYSYEQYF